This T cell receptor beta chain was captured by sequencing in a study of OX40 agonist ivuxolimab in advanced cancers. Study context: Partial responses were recorded for three patients, including one with hepatocellular carcinoma and two with cutaneous melanoma.

Points from the study as a whole: Expanded clones belonging to CD8+ T cells outnumbered, on average, those of CD4+. Both blood CD4+ and CD8+ T cells showed clonal growth by week 6 at 0.1 to 3.0 mg/kg.

The protocol was immunoSEQ multiplex PCR, while the TCRdb copy is restricted to in-frame clones and leaves out a portion. Of tens of thousands of clones listed, about three quarters are singletons. With respect to this clone: Its matching antigen is unknown.

This CDR3 region has 16 residues. Germline CDR1 is SEHNR and CDR2 is FQNEAQ (reference sequence). The V segment lost 0 bases and the J segment 4 bases; nucleotides outside the gene matches: 6. This sequence joins TRBV7-9 and TRBJ1-1; TRBD1 matches 9 bases. This sequence originates from an adult with an advanced solid tumor such as melanoma, head and neck, liver or kidney cancer. The material sequenced was CD4+ or CD8+ T cells sorted from blood, taken in a trial of the OX40 agonist ivuxolimab. CDR3 DNA: TGTGCCAGCAGCTTAGCCAGCCCGACAGGGGGCACTGAAGCTTTCTTT. Translated: CASSLASPTGGTEAFF.